This T cell receptor beta chain was retrieved from a study of shared clonotypes between healthy human individuals. Clones were sequenced by immunoSEQ multiplex PCR, and TCRdb holds only the in-frame ones, with some missing. The profile covers around 580,000 clones, with 95% to 98% appearing a single time and 0.3% taken by the ten largest. The length of the CDR3 is 14 residues. CDR1 is SGDLS, CDR2 YYNGEE, per germline. J gave up 3 bases and V 2 bases, and 4 bases lay outside the gene matches. CD45RO-negative cells were positively selected for CCR7, leaving out terminally differentiated effector memory CD45RA+ cells.

The source material was naive CD8+ T cells sorted from blood. V gene TRBV9 combines with J gene TRBJ2-5, with 7 bases fitting TRBD2. The origin of this receptor is a man aged 30 to 45 in good health. In DNA, the CDR3 is TGTGCCAGCAGCGTCGGACTAGTAGAAGAGACCCAGTACTTC. Translated: CASSVGLVEETQYF.